The entry below describes one TCR beta chain. The immunoSEQ assay was v3. Method: immunoSEQ multiplex PCR; TCRdb's copy keeps in-frame clones and lacks some. The repertoire includes roughly 15,000 clones, roughly 88% of them detected once, and 0.85% sits in the top ten. The time point here: pre-treatment sample, taken before nivolumab and TIL therapy. The CDR3 runs to 14 residues. Germline loops: CDR1 MDHEN, CDR2 SYDVKM. V lost 8 bases, J lost 2 bases, and 14 bases lay in between. The data are from a study of TIL therapy for anti-PD-1-resistant metastatic lung cancer. Study overall: Tumor harvest preceded PD-1/PD-L1 blockade, followed by nivolumab treatment. Half of patients were current or former smokers. Tumors carried a median roughly 1.6 non-synonymous mutations per megabase. Tumors had a median PD-L1 proportion score of about 6.6%.

The chain combines TRBV28 with TRBJ2-3, with D maybe TRBD2 (6 bases). The TCR was taken from a person aged 25 to 79 with non-small cell lung cancer. The specimen was blood, collected at baseline. CDR3 residues: CASGLSGSTDTQYF. The CDR3 DNA sequence: TGTGCCAGCGGGCTAAGCGGGTCCACAGATACGCAGTATTTT.